These 16 T cell receptor beta chains came from one sample sequenced in a study of blood T cell repertoires in COVID-19. The method was immunoSEQ multiplex PCR; TCRdb's version includes in-frame clones alone and lacks a portion of them. Of fewer than 90,000 clones in the sample, 90% to 95% were seen once. Sequencing was carried out using peripheral blood. All receptors derive from a human donor with active COVID-19. The donor label of this sample is uncertain.

The chain carries TRBV19 and TRBJ1-5; possible D gene TRBD1, 5 bases. Trimming cost V 5 bases and J 6 bases, with 11 bases left between them. Germline V CDR1 and CDR2: LNHDA, SQIVND (reference sequence). The CDR3 contains 13 residues. This CDR3 reads CASSPSQGQPQHF. In DNA form, the CDR3 reads TGTGCCAGTAGTCCTAGTCAGGGTCAGCCCCAGCATTTT.

The V and J genes are TRBV7-2 and TRBJ2-7; D may be TRBD1 (6 bases). Trimming took 0 bases from V and 3 from J, leaving 18 bases between them. The CDR3 contains 17 residues. CDR1 is SGHTA and CDR2 is FQGNSA in the germline V gene. The CDR3 spells CASSLARGTLRVYEQYF. CDR3 nucleotide sequence: TGTGCCAGCAGCTTAGCCAGGGGTACCCTAAGGGTCTACGAGCAGTACTTC.

The genes are TRBV4-3 and TRBJ1-1; unclear D gene. From germline, CDR1 is LGHNA and CDR2 YSLEER. Between the trimmed V and J ends, which lost 4 bases and 2 bases, there was a span of 14 bases. The CDR3 consists of 15 residues. CDR3 DNA: TGCGCCAGCAGCCCGACCTTAGGGAGTAACACTGAAGCTTTCTTT. This codes for CASSPTLGSNTEAFF.

V is TRBV7-9 and J is TRBJ2-7; a weak D match, TRBD1 (6 bases). Trimming took 6 bases from V and 6 from J, leaving 9 bases between them. The germline CDR1 and CDR2 sequences are SEHNR and FQNEAQ (reference sequence). There are 11 residues in the CDR3. The chain's CDR3 is CASRTGVEQYF. CDR3 in DNA: TGTGCCAGCAGGACAGGTGTCGAGCAGTACTTC. The whole variable domain, remainder taken from reference TRBV7-9 and TRBJ2-7, is DTGVSQNPRHKITKRGQNVTFRCDPISEHNRLYWYRQTLGQGPEFLTYFQNEAQLEKSRLLSDRFSAERPKGSFSTLEIQRTEQGDSAMYLCASRTGVEQYFGPGTRLTVT.

This sequence joins TRBV19 and TRBJ1-1; a possible D gene is TRBD1 (5 bases). Trimming pared 4 bases from V and 11 bases from J, leaving 14 bases between. Looked up from germline, CDR1 is LNHDA and CDR2 is SQIVND (reference sequence). There are 12 residues in the CDR3. DNA for the CDR3: TGTGCCAGTAGTACCCCAGGGTCCAATGCTTTCTTT. Its protein is CASSTPGSNAFF.

The rearrangement uses TRBV5-8 and TRBJ1-4; tentative D call: TRBD1 (6 bases). Germline CDR1 and CDR2: SGHTS and YDEGEE. Trimming pared 4 bases from V and 6 bases from J, leaving 16 bases between. The CDR3 length is 15 residues. The CDR3, as DNA: TGTGCCAGCAGCGTTGCCGGCAGGGGATATGAAAAACTGTTTTTT. Encoded protein: CASSVAGRGYEKLFF.

This clone is a singleton in its sample. The J gene is TRBJ2-1, the V gene TRBV13; 7 nucleotides agree with TRBD2. CDR1 and CDR2 (germline): PRHDT, FYEKMQ (reference sequence). After removal of 3 bases from V and 2 bases from J, the junction contained 4 bases not matched to a gene. The CDR3 has 15 residues. The CDR3 region is CASSFGRGAYNEQFF. Written as DNA, the CDR3 is TGTGCCAGCAGCTTCGGCCGGGGGGCCTACAATGAGCAGTTCTTC.

The gene calls are TRBV7-2 and TRBJ1-1; 9 bases fit TRBD1. Looked up from germline, CDR1 is SGHTA and CDR2 is FQGNSA. The ends lost 3 bases at V and 7 bases at J; junction bases unmatched: 9. The CDR3 covers 15 residues. The CDR3 spells CASSFKTGGGYEAFF. The CDR3 DNA sequence: TGTGCCAGCAGCTTCAAGACAGGGGGGGGGTATGAAGCTTTCTTT.

The rearrangement links TRBV6-5 to TRBJ2-7, with a possible D match to TRBD1 (6 bases). CDR3 length: 13 amino acids. Germline V gene sequence: CDR1 MNHEY, CDR2 SVGAGI. Between the trimmed V and J ends, which lost 5 bases and 5 bases, there was a span of 13 bases. CDR3 sequence (DNA): TGTGCCAGCAGTCCGACAGGTGATCACGAGCAGTACTTC. Translated: CASSPTGDHEQYF.

The rearrangement joins TRBV7-2 to TRBJ2-7; 8 nucleotides agree with TRBD1. Germline CDR1 reads SGHTA; CDR2 reads FQGNSA. CDR3 length: 13 residues. Unmatched junction bases numbered 2, after V lost 5 bases and J lost 2 bases. CDR3 region: CASSQGAPYEQYF. CDR3 DNA: TGTGCCAGCAGCCAGGGGGCCCCCTACGAGCAGTACTTC.

The rearrangement links TRBV5-1 to TRBJ2-1, with 7 bases identical to TRBD1. With V trimmed by 3 bases and J by 2 bases, 5 bases remained unmatched. The CDR3 runs 15 residues. CDR1 and CDR2 (germline): SGHRS, YFSETQ. The CDR3 reads CASSSTGETYNEQFF. CDR3 nucleotide sequence: TGCGCCAGCAGCTCTACAGGGGAGACCTACAATGAGCAGTTCTTC.

The chain uses TRBV24-1 and TRBJ2-1; TRBD2 aligns across 12 bases. Germline trimming cut 0 bases from V and 8 bases from J; bases unmatched to any gene: 7. The CDR3 has 17 residues. Germline CDR1 is KGHDR and CDR2 is SFDVKD. The CDR3 DNA reads TGTGCCACCAGTGATTTGTCGTCGGCTAGCGGGAGGGATGAGCAGTTCTTC. As protein: CATSDLSSASGRDEQFF.

This chain uses TRBV7-6 with TRBJ2-3, with 7 positions matching TRBD2. The CDR3 runs to 17 residues. In germline, CDR1 is SGHVS, CDR2 FNYEAQ. The ends lost 7 bases at V and 0 bases at J; junction bases unmatched: 13. Written as DNA, the CDR3 is TGTGCCAGCAACGGGGAGGGCTTCGGCACTAGCACAGATACGCAGTATTTT. Protein product: CASNGEGFGTSTDTQYF.

The chain couples TRBV7-9 to TRBJ2-1; 12 positions agree with TRBD2. The CDR3 totals 15 residues. The germline CDR1 and CDR2 sequences are SEHNR and FQNEAQ (reference sequence). V gave up 5 bases and J gave up 8 bases; unmatched junction bases: 7. For the CDR3, the DNA is TGTGCCAGCAGCCTCACTAGCGGGGGGTGGGATGAGCAGTTCTTC. Translating it yields CASSLTSGGWDEQFF.

This sequence joins TRBV15 and TRBJ2-5; the D gene is possibly TRBD1 (5 bases). The CDR3 covers 16 residues. With 0 bases removed from V and 2 bases from J, the gap between germline ends came to 13 bases. The germline V gene encodes CDR1 LNHNV and CDR2 YYDKDF (reference sequence). The CDR3 DNA sequence: TGTGCCACCAGCAGAGATCTGACGACAGCACAAGAGACCCAGTACTTC. This codes for CATSRDLTTAQETQYF.

The chain couples TRBV5-1 to TRBJ2-2; TRBD1 matches 7 bases. Germline V gene lookup returns CDR1 SGHRS and CDR2 YFSETQ. V shed 3 bases and J 3 bases; nucleotides not matched to a gene: 2. The CDR3 contains 14 residues. CDR3 protein: CASSYTGDTGELFF. The CDR3, as DNA: TGCGCCAGCAGCTACACAGGGGACACCGGGGAGCTGTTTTTT.